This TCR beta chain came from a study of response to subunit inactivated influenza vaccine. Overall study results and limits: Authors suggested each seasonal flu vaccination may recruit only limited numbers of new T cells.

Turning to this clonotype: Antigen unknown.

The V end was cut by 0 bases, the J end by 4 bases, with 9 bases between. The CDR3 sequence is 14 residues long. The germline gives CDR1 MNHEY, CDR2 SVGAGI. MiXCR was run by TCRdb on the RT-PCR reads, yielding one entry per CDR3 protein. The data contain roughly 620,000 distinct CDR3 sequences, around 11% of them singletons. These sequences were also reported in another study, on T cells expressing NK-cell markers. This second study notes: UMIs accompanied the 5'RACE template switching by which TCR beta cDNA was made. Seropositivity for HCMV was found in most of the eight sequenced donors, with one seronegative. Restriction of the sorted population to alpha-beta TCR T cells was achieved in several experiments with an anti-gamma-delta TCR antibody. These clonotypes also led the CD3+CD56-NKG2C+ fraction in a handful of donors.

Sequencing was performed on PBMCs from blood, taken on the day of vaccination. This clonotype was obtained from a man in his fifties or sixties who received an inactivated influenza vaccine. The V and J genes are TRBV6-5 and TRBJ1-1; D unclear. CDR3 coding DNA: TGTGCCAGCAGTTACTCGGGGAGGTTCACTGAAGCTTTCTTT. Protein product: CASSYSGRFTEAFF.